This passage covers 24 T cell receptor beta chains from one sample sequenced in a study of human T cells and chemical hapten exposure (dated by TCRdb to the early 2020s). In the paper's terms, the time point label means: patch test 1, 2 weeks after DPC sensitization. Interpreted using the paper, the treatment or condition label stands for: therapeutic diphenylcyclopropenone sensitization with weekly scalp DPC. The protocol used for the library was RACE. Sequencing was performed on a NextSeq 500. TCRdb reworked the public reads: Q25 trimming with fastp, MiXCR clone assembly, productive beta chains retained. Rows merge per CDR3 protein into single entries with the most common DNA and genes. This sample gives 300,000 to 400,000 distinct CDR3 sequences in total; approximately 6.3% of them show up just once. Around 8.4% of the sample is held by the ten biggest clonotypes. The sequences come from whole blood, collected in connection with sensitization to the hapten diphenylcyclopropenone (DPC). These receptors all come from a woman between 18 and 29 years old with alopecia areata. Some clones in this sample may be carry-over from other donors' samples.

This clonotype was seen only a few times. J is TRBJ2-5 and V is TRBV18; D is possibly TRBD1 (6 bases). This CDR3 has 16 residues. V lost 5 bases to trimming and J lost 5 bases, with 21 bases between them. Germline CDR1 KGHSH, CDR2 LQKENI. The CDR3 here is CASSDDTGSQRETQYF. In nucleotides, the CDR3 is TGTGCCAGCTCAGACGACACAGGGAGTCAGCGGGAGACCCAGTACTTC.

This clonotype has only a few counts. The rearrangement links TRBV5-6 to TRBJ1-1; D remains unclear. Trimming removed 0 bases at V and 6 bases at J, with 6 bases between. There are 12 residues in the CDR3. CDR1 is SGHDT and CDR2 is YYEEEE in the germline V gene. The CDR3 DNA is TGTGCCAGCAGCTTGGCCGAAGCTGAAGCTTTCTTT. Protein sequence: CASSLAEAEAFF.

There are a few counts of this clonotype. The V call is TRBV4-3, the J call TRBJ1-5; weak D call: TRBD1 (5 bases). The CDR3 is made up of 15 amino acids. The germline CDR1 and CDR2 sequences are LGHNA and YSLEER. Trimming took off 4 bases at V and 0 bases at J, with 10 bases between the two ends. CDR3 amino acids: CASSLTTASNQPQHF. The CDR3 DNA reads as TGCGCCAGCAGCCTTACGACAGCTAGCAATCAGCCCCAGCATTTT.

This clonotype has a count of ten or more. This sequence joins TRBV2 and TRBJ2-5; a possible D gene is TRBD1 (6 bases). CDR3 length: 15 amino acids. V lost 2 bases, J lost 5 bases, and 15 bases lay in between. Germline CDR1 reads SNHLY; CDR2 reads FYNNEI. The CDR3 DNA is TGTGCCAGCAGTGAACTGACAGGCATGCGTGAGACCCAGTACTTC. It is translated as CASSELTGMRETQYF.

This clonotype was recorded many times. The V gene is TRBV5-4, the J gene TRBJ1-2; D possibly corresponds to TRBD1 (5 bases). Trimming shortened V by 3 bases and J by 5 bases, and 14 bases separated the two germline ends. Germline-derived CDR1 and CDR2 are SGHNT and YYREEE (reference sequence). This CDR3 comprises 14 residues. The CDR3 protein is CASSWERDGYGYTF. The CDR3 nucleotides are TGTGCCAGCAGCTGGGAACGGGACGGTTATGGCTACACCTTC. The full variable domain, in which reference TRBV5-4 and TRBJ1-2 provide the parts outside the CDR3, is ETGVTQSPTHLIKTRGQQVTLRCSSQSGHNTVSWYQQALGQGPQFIFQYYREEENGRGNFPPRFSGLQFPNYSSELNVNALELDDSALYLCASSWERDGYGYTFGSGTRLTVV.

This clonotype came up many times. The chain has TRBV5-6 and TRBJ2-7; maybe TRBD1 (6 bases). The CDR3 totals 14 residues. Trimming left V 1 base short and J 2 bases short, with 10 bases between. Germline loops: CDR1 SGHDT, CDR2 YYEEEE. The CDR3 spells CASSLSTGPYEQYF. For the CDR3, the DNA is TGTGCCAGCAGCTTGTCCACAGGGCCCTACGAGCAGTACTTC.

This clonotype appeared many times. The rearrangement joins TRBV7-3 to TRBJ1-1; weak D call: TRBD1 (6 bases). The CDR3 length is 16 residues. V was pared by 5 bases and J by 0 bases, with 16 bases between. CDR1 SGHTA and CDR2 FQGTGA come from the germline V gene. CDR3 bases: TGTGCCAGCAGCCCCGCGGGGGCCAGAATGAACACTGAAGCTTTCTTT. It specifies CASSPAGARMNTEAFF.

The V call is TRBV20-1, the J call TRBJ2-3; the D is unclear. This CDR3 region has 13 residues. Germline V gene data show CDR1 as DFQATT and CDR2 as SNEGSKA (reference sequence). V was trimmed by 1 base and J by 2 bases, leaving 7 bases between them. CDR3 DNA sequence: TGCAGTGCTAGAGTGGGGTTCACAGATACGCAGTATTTT. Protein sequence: CSARVGFTDTQYF.

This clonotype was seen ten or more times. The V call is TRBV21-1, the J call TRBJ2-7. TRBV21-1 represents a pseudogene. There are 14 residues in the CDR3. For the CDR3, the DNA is TGTGCCCCTCTTCTGGTCTCGAGCTCCTACGAGCAGTACTTC. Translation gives CAPLLVSSSYEQYF.

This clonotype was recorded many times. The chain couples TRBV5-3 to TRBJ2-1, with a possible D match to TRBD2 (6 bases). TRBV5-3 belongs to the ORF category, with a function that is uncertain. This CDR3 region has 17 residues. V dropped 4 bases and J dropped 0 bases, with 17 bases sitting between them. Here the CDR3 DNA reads TGTGCCAGAAGCGGACACCATGGGACTGACTCCTACAATGAGCAGTTCTTC. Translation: CARSGHHGTDSYNEQFF.

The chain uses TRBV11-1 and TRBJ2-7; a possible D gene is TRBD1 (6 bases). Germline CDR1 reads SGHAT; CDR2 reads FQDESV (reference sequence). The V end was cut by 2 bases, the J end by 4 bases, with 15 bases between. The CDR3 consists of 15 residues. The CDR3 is CASSLRTGSSYEQYF. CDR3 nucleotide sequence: TGTGCCAGCAGCTTAAGAACAGGGTCGTCTTACGAGCAGTACTTC.

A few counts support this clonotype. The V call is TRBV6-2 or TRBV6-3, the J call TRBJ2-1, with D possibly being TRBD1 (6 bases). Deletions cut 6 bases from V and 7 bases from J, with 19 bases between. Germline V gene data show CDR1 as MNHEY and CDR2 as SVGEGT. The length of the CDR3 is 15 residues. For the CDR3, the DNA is TGTGCCAGCAGGTCCCTGCCAACCAGGGGAAATGAGCAGTTCTTC. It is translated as CASRSLPTRGNEQFF.

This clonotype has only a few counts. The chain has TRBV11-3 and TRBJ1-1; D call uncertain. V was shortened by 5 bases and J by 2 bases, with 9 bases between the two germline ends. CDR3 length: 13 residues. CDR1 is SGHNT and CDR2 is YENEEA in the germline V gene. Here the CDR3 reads CASSRDINTEAFF. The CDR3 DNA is TGTGCCAGCAGCCGTGACATAAACACTGAAGCTTTCTTT. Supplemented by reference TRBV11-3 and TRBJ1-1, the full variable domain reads EAGVVQSPRYKIIEKKQPVAFWCNPISGHNTLYWYLQNLGQGPELLIRYENEEAVDDSQLPKDRFSAERLKGVDSTLKIQPAELGDSAVYLCASSRDINTEAFFGQGTRLTVV.

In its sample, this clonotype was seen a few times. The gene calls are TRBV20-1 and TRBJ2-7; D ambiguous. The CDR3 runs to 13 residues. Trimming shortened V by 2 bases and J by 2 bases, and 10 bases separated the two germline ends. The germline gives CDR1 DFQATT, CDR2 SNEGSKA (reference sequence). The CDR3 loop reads CSARTGYAYEQYF. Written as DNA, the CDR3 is TGCAGTGCTAGAACTGGCTACGCCTACGAGCAGTACTTC.

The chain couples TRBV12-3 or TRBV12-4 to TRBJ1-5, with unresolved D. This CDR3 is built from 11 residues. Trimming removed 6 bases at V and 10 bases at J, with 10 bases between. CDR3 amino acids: CASSSGLPQHF. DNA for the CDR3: TGTGCCAGCAGCTCCGGGCTCCCCCAGCATTTT.

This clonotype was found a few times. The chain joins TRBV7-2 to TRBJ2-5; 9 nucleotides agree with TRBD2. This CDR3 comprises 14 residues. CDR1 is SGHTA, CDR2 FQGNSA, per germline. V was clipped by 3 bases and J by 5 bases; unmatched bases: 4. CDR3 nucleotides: TGTGCCAGCAGCTTTGCGGGGGGGCCCGAGACCCAGTACTTC. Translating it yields CASSFAGGPETQYF.

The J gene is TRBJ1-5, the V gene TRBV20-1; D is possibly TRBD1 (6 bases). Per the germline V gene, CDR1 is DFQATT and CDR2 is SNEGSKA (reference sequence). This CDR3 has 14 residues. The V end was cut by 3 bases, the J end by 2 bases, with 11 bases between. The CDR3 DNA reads TGCAGTGCTAGGCCGGGGGCTGGCAATCAGCCCCAGCATTTT. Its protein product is CSARPGAGNQPQHF.

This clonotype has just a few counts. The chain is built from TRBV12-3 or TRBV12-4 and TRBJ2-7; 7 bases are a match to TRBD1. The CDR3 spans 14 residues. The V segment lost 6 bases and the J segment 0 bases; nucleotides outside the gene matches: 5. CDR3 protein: CASRNRDSSYEQYF. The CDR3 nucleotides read TGTGCCAGCAGGAACCGGGACAGCTCCTACGAGCAGTACTTC.

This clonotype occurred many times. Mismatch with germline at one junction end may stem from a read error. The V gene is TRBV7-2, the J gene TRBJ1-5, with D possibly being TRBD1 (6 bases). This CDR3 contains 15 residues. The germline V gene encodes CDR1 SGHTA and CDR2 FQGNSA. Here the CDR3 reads CASSLVGGGNQPQHF. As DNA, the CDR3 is TGTGCCAGCAGTTTAGTGGGGGGCGGCAATCAGCCCCAGCATTTT. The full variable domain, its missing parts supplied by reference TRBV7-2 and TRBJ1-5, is GAGVSQSPSNKVTEKGKDVELRCDPISGHTALYWYRQSLGQGLEFLIYFQGNSAPDKSGLPSDRFSAERTGGSVSTLTIQRTQQEDSAVYLCASSLVGGGNQPQHFGDGTRLSIL.

The chain's CDR3 is CASGPGSGAAGTQYF. The CDR3 DNA reads as TGTGCTAGTGGTCCCGGTAGCGGGGCAGCGGGTACGCAGTATTTT. The rearrangement links TRBV12-5 to TRBJ2-3; 8 bases map to TRBD2. The V and J ends lost 5 bases and 8 bases, in that order; junction bases with no gene match: 12. Germline V gene data show CDR1 as LGHNT and CDR2 as FRNRAP. The CDR3 consists of 15 residues.

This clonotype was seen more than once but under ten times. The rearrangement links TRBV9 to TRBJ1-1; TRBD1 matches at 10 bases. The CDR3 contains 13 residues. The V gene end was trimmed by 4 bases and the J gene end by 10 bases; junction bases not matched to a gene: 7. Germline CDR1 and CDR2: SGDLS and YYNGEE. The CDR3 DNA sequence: TGTGCCAGCAGCAACCGGGACAGGGGACGAGCTTTCTTT. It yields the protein CASSNRDRGRAFF.

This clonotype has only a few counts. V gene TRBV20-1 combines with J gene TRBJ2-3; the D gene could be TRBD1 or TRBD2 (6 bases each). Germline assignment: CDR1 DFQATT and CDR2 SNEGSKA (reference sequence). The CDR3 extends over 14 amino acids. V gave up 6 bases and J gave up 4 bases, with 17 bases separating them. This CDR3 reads CSAPRGEGADTQYF. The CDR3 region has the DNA TGCAGTGCCCCTAGGGGGGAAGGCGCAGATACGCAGTATTTT.

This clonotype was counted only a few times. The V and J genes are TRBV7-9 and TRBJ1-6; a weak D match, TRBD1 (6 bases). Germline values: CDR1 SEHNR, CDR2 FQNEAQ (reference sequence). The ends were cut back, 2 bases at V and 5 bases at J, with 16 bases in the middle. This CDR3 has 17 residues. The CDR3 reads CASSLRAGGRNNSPLHF. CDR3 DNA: TGTGCCAGCAGCTTAAGGGCGGGGGGCAGGAATAATTCACCCCTCCACTTT.

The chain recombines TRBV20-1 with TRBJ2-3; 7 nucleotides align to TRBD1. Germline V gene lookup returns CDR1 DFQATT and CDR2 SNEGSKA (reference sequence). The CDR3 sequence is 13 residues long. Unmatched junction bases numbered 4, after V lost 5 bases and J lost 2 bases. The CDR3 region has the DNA TGCAGTGCTCGACAGGGCGCCACAGATACGCAGTATTTT. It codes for CSARQGATDTQYF.